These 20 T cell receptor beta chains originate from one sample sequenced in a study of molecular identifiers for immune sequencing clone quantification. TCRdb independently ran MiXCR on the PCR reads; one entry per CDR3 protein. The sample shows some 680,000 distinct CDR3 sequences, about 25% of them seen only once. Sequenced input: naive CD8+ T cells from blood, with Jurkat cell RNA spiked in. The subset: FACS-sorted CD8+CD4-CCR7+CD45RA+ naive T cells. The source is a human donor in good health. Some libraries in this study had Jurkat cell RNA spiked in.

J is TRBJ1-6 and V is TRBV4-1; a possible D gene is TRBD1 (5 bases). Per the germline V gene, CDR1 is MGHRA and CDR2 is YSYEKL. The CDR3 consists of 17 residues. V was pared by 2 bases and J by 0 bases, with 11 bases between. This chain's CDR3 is CASSQSRVHSYNSPLHF. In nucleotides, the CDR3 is TGCGCCAGCAGCCAAAGCAGGGTACACTCCTATAATTCACCCCTCCACTTT.

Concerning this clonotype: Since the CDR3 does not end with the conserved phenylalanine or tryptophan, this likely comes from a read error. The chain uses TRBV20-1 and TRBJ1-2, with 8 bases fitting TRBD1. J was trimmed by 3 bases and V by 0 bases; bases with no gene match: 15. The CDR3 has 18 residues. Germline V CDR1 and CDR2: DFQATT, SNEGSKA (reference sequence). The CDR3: CSARDIRGPQASHYGYTL. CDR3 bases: TGCAGTGCTAGAGATATCAGGGGGCCACAGGCTTCCCACTATGGCTACACCCTC.

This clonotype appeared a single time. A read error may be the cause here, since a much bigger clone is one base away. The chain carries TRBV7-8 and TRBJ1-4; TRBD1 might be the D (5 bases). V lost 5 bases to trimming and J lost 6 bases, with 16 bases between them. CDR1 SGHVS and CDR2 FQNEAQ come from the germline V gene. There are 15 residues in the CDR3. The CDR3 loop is CASSQTERGDEKLFF. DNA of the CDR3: TGTGCCAGCAGCCAAACAGAACGAGGGGATGAAAAACTGTTTTTT.

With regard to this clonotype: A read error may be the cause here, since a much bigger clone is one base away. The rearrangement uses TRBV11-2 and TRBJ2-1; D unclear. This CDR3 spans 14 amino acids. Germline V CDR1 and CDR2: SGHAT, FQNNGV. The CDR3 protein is CASGFPSSYNEQFF. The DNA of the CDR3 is TGTGCCAGCGGCTTTCCGAGCTCCTACAATGAGCAGTTCTTC.

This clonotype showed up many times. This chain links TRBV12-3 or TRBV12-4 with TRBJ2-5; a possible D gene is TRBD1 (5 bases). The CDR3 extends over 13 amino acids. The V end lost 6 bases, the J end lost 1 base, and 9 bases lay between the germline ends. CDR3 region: CASRRQPQETQYF. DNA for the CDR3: TGTGCCAGCAGAAGACAGCCCCAAGAGACCCAGTACTTC.

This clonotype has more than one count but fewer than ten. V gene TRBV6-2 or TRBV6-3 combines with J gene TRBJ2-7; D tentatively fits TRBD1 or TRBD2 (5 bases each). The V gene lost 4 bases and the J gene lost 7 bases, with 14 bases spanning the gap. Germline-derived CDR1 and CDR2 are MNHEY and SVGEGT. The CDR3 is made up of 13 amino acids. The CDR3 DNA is TGTGCCAGCAGTTGGACATCAGCGGTAGAGCAGTACTTC. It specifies CASSWTSAVEQYF.

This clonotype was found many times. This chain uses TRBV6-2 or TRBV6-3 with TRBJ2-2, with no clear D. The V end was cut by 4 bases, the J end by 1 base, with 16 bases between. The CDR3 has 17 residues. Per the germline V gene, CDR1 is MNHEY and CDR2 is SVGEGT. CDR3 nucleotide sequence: TGTGCCAGCAGTTCATTAAAAGGAGCAGAGAACACCGGGGAGCTGTTTTTT. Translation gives CASSSLKGAENTGELFF.

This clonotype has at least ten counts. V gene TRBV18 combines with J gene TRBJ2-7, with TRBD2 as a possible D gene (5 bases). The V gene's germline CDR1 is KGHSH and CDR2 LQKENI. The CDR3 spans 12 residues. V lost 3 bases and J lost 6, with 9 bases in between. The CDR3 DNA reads TGTGCCAGCTCACCGGCGGGTATCGAGCAGTACTTC. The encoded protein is CASSPAGIEQYF.

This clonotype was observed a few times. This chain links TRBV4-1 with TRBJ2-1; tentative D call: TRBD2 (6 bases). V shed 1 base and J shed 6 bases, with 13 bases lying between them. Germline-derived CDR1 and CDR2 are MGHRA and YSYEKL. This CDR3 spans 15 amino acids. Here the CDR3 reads CASSQGWGGGNEQFF. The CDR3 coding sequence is TGCGCCAGCAGCCAAGGTTGGGGAGGAGGCAATGAGCAGTTCTTC.

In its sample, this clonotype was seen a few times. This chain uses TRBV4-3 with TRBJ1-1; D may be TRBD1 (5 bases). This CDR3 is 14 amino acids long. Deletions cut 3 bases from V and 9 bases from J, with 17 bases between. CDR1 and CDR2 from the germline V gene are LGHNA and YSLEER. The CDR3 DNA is TGCGCCAGCAGCCAGGTAACAGGCGGTCCCAAAGCTTTCTTT. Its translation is CASSQVTGGPKAFF.

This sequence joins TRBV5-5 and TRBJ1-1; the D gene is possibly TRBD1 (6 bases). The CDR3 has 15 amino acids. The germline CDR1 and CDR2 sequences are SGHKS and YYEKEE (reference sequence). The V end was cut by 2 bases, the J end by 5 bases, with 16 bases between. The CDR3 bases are TGTGCCAGCAGCTTTTTTCAGGGGCCGGGGACTGAAGCTTTCTTT. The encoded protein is CASSFFQGPGTEAFF.

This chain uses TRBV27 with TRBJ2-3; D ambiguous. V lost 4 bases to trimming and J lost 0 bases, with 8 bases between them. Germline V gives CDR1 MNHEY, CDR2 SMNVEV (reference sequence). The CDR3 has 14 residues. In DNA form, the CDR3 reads TGTGCCAGCAGTTCCCTCGACAGCACAGATACGCAGTATTTT. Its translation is CASSSLDSTDTQYF.

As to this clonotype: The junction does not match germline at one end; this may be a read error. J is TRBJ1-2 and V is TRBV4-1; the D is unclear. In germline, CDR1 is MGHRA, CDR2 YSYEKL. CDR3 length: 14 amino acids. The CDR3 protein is CVSSQDKGNYGYTF. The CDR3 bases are TGCGTCAGCAGCCAAGATAAGGGTAACTATGGCTACACCTTC.

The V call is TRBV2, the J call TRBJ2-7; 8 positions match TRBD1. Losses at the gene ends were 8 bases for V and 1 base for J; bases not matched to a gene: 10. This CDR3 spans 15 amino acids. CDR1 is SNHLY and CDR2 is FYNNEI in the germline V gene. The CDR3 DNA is TGTGCCAGCGGTGTACTGGGACAGGTTTCCTACGAGCAGTACTTC. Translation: CASGVLGQVSYEQYF.

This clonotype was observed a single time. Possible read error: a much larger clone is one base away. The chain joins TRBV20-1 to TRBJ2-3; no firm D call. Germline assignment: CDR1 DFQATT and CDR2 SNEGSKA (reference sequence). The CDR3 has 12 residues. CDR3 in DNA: TGCAGCGCTTGGGCAAGCACAGATACGCTGTATTTT. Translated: CSAWASTDTLYF.

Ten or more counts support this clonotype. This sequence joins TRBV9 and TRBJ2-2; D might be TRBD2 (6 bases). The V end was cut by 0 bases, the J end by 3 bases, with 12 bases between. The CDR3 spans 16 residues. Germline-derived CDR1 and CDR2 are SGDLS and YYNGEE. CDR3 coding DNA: TGTGCCAGCAGCGTAGGGTCTAGCGCCTACACCGGGGAGCTGTTTTTT. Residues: CASSVGSSAYTGELFF. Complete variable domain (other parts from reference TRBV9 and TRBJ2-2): DSGVTQTPKHLITATGQRVTLRCSPRSGDLSVYWYQQSLDQGLQFLIQYYNGEERAKGNILERFSAQQFPDLHSELNLSSLELGDSALYFCASSVGSSAYTGELFFGEGSRLTVL.

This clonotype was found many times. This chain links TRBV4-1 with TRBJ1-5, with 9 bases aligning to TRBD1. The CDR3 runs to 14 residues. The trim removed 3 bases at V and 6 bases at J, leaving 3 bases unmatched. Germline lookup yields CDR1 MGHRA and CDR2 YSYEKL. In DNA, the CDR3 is TGCGCCAGCAGCCACCGGACAGGGGCTCAGCCCCAGCATTTT. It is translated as CASSHRTGAQPQHF.

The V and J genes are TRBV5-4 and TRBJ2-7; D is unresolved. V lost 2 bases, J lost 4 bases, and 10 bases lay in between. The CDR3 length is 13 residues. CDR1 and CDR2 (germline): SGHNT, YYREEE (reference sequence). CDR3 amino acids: CASSLEVGYEQYF. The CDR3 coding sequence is TGTGCCAGCAGCTTAGAGGTGGGATACGAGCAGTACTTC.

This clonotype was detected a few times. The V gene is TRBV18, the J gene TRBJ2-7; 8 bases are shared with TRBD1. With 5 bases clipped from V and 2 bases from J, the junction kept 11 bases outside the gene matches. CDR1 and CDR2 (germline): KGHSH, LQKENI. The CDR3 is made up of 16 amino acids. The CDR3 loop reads CASSAYDRGSPYEQYF. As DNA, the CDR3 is TGTGCCAGCTCAGCCTATGACAGGGGTTCCCCCTACGAGCAGTACTTC.

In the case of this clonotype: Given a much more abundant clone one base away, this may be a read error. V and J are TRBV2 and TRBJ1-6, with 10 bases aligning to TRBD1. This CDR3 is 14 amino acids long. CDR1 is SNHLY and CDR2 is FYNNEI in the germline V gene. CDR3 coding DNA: TGTCCCAGCAGTGTGGGACAGGGGAATTCACCCCTCCACTTT. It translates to CPSSVGQGNSPLHF.